What follows are 6 T cell receptor beta chains derived from one specimen sequenced in a study of blood T cell repertoires in COVID-19. Assay: immunoSEQ multiplex PCR; the TCRdb copy retains only in-frame clones and omits some. The table has nearly 350,000 clones, around 83% seen once; the top ten hold approximately 3%. Material: peripheral blood. These receptor sequences come from a man aged 25 to 40 with active or convalescent COVID-19.

The chain uses TRBV27 and TRBJ2-7; a possible D gene is TRBD2 (5 bases). V shed 5 bases and J shed 12 bases, with 17 bases lying between them. The CDR3 consists of 12 residues. The V gene's germline CDR1 is MNHEY and CDR2 SMNVEV (reference sequence). The CDR3 reads CASSDPRSGLYF. In DNA, the CDR3 is TGTGCCAGCAGTGATCCTCGGTCGGGGTTGTACTTC.

V usage is TRBV7-9 and J usage is TRBJ2-7; D possibly corresponds to TRBD1 (6 bases). The CDR3 has 14 residues. V shed 7 bases and J shed 0 bases, with 13 bases lying between them. Germline CDR1 reads SEHNR; CDR2 reads FQNEAQ (reference sequence). As DNA, the CDR3 is TGTGCCAGCAACCCGGGACACAGCTCCTACGAGCAGTACTTC. Encoded protein: CASNPGHSSYEQYF.

The rearrangement uses TRBV30 and TRBJ2-3, with D unresolved. The ends were cut back, 3 bases at V and 0 bases at J, with 10 bases in the middle. CDR1 and CDR2 from the germline V gene are GTSNPN and SVGIG (reference sequence). The CDR3 covers 14 residues. The CDR3 protein is CAWSAEPSTDTQYF. CDR3 nucleotides: TGTGCCTGGAGCGCAGAACCTAGCACAGATACGCAGTATTTT.

The V and J genes are TRBV11-2 and TRBJ2-5; 7 positions match TRBD2. Germline CDR1 SGHAT, CDR2 FQNNGV. The CDR3 extends over 14 amino acids. J lost 5 bases, V lost 5 bases, and 8 bases had no gene match. The CDR3 protein is CASSHRGRMETQYF. DNA for the CDR3: TGTGCCAGCAGCCACCGCGGGAGAATGGAGACCCAGTACTTC. Variable domain in full (rest from reference TRBV11-2 and TRBJ2-5): EAGVAQSPRYKIIEKRQSVAFWCNPISGHATLYWYQQILGQGPKLLIQFQNNGVVDDSQLPKDRFSAERLKGVDSTLKIQPAKLEDSAVYLCASSHRGRMETQYFGPGTRLLVL.

The chain links TRBV4-3 to TRBJ2-7; the D gene is possibly TRBD1 (5 bases). Germline V gives CDR1 LGHNA, CDR2 YSLEER. Trimming left V 0 bases short and J 0 bases short, with 12 bases between. The length of the CDR3 is 16 residues. The CDR3 nucleotides are TGCGCCAGCAGCCAAGAGCGGTTAGGGGCCTCCTACGAGCAGTACTTC. This gives the protein CASSQERLGASYEQYF.

The chain is built from TRBV11-3 and TRBJ2-7; the D is unclear. Trimming left V 0 bases short and J 3 bases short, with 6 bases between. Germline assignment: CDR1 SGHNT and CDR2 YENEEA. The CDR3 spans 13 residues. Here the CDR3 reads CASSLDGSYEQYF. The CDR3 nucleotides are TGTGCCAGCAGCTTAGATGGCAGCTACGAGCAGTACTTC. Combining the CDR3 with reference TRBV11-3 and TRBJ2-7 gives the whole variable domain EAGVVQSPRYKIIEKKQPVAFWCNPISGHNTLYWYLQNLGQGPELLIRYENEEAVDDSQLPKDRFSAERLKGVDSTLKIQPAELGDSAVYLCASSLDGSYEQYFGPGTRLTVT.